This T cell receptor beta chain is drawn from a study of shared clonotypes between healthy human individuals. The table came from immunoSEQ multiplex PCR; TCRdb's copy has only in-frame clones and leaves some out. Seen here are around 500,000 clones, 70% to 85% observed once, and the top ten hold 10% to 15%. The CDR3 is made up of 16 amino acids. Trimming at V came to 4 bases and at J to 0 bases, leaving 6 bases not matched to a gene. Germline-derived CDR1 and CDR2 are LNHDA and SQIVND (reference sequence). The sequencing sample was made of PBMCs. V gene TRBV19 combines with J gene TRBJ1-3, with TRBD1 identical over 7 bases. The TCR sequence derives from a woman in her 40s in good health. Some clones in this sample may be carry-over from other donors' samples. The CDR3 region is CASSTSRDSSGNTIYF. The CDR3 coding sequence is TGTGCCAGTAGTACGTCCCGGGACAGCTCTGGAAACACCATATATTTT.